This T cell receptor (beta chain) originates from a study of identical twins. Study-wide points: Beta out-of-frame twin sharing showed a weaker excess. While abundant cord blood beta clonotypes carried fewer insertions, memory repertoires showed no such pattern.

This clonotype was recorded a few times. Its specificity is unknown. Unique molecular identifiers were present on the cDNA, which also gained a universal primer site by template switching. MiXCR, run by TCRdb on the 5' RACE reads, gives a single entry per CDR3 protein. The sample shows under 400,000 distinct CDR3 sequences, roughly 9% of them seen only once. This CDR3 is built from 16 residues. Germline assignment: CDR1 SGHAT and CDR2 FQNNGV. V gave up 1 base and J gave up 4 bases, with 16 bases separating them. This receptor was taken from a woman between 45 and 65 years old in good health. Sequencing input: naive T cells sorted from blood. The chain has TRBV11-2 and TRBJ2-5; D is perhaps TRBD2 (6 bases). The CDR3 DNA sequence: TGTGCCAGCAGCTTAGTGGAGGTGGGACTCGGAGAGACCCAGTACTTC. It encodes CASSLVEVGLGETQYF.